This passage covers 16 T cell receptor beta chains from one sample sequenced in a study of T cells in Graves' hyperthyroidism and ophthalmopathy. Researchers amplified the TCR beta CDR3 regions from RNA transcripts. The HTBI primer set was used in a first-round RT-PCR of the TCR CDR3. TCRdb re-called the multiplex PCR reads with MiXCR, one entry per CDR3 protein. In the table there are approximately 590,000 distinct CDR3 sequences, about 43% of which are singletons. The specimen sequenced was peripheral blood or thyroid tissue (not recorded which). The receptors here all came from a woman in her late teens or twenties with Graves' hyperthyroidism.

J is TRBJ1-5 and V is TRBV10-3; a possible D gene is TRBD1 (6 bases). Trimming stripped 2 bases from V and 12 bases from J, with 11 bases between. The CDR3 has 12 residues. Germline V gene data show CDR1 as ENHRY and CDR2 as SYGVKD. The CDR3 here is CAISEQGTDQHF. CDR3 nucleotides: TGTGCCATCAGTGAGCAGGGGACGGACCAGCATTTT.

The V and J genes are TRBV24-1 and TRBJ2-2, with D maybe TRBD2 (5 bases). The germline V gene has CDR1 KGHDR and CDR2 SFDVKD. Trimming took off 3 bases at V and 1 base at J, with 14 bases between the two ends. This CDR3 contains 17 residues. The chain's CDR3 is CATSDPGVAGNTGELFF. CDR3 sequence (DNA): TGTGCCACCAGTGATCCAGGTGTGGCGGGGAACACCGGGGAGCTGTTTTTT.

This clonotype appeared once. CDR3 in amino acids: CATSRTGTANEKLFF. The CDR3 DNA reads as TGTGCCACCAGCAGAACCGGGACTGCGAATGAAAAACTGTTTTTT. This chain connects TRBV15 to TRBJ1-4; a weak D match, TRBD1 (5 bases). This CDR3 region has 15 residues. V lost 2 bases and J 5 bases, leaving 12 bases between the germline ends. Germline CDR1 and CDR2: LNHNV and YYDKDF (reference sequence). Full variable domain (missing parts from reference TRBV15 and TRBJ1-4): DAMVIQNPRYQVTQFGKPVTLSCSQTLNHNVMYWYQQKSSQAPKLLFHYYDKDFNNEADTPDNFQSRRPNTSFCFLDIRSPGLGDTAMYLCATSRTGTANEKLFFGSGTQLSVL.

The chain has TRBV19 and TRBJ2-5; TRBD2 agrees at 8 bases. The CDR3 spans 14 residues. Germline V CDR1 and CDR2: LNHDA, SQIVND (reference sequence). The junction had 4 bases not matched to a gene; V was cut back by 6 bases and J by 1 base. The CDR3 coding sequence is TGTGCCAGTAGGCAGACTAGCGCCCAAGAGACCCAGTACTTC. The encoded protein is CASRQTSAQETQYF.

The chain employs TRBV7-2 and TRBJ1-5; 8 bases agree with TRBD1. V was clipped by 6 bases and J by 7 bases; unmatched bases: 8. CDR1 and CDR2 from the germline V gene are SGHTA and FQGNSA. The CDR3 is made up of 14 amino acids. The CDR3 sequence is CASSGLDRGQPQHF. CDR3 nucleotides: TGTGCCAGCAGTGGCCTAGACAGGGGACAGCCCCAGCATTTT.

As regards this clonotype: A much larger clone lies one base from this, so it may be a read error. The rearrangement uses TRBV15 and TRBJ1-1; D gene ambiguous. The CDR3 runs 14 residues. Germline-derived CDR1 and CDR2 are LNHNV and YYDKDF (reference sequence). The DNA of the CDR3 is TGTGCCACCAGCAGAGATCAGGCGCCCACTGAAGCTCTCTTT. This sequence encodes CATSRDQAPTEALF.

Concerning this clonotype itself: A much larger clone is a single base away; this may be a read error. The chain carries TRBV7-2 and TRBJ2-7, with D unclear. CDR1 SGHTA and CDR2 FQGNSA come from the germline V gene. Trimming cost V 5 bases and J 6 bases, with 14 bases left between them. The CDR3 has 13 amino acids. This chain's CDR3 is CASSALEASEQYF. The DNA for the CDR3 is TGTGCCAGCAGCGCACTTGAGGCTTCCGAGCAGTACTTC. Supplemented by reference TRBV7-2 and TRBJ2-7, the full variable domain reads GAGVSQSPSNKVTEKGKDVELRCDPISGHTALYWYRQSLGQGLEFLIYFQGNSAPDKSGLPSDRFSAERTGGSVSTLTIQRTQQEDSAVYLCASSALEASEQYFGPGTRLTVT.

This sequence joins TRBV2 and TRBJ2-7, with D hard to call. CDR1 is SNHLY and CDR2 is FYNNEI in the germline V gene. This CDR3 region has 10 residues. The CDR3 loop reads CARADYEQYF. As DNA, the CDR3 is TGTGCTAGAGCAGACTACGAGCAGTACTTC.

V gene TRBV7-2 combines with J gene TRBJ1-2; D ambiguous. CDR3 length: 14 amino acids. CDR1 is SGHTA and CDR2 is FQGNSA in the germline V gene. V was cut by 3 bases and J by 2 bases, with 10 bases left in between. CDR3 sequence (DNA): TGTGCCAGCAGCTTGGTGGCCGAAAACTATGGCTACACCTTC. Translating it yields CASSLVAENYGYTF.

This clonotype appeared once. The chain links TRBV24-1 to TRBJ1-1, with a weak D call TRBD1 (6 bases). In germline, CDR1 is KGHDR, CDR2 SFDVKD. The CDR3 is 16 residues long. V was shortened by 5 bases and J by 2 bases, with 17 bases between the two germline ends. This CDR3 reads CATSARDPDRNTEAFF. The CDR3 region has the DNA TGTGCCACCAGTGCTAGAGATCCGGACAGAAACACTGAAGCTTTCTTT.

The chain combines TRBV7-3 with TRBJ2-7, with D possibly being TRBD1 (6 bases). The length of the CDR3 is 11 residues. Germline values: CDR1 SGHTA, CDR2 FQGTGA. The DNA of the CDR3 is TGTGCTAGTGGCACAGGGTACGAGCAGTACTTC. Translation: CASGTGYEQYF.

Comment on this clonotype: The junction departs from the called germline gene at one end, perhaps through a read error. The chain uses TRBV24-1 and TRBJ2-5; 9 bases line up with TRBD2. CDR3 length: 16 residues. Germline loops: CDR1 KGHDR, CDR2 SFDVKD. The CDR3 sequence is CASSVPGTSRQETQYF. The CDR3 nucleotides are TGTGCCAGCAGTGTTCCCGGGACTAGCAGACAAGAGACCCAGTACTTC.

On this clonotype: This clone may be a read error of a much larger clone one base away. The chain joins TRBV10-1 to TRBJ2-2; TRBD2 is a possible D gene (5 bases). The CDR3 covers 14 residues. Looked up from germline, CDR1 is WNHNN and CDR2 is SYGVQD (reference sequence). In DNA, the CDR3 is TGCGCCAGCAGCCCACAGCCCAACACCGGGGAGCTGCTTTTT. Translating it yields CASSPQPNTGELLF.

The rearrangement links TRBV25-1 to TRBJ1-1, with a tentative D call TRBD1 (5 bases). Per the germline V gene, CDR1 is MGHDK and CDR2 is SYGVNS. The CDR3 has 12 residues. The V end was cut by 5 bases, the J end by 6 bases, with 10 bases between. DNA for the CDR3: TGTGCCAGCAGTTACTCAGGGTCTGAAGCTTTCTTT. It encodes CASSYSGSEAFF.

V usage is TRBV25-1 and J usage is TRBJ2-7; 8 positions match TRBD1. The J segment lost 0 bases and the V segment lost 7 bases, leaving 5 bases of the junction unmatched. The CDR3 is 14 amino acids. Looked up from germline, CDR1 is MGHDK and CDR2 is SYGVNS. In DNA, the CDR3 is TGTGCCAGCAAACCGGACAGGGACTCCTACGAGCAGTACTTC. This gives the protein CASKPDRDSYEQYF.

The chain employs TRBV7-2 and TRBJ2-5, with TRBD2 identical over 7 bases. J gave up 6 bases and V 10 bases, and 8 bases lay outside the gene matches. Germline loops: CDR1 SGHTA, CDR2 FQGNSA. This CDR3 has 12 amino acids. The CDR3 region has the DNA TGTGCCACCCGTGGGAGGGCTCAGACCCAGTACTTC. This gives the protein CATRGRAQTQYF.